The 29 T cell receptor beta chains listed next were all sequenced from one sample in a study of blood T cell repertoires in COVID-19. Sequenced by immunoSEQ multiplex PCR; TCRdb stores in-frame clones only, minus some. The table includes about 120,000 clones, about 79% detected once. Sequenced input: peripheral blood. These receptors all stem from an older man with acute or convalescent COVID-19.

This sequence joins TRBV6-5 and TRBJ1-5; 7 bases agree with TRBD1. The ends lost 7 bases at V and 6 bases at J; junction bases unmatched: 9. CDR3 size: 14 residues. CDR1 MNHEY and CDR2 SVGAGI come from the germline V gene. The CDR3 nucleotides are TGTGCCAGCATCGAGGGGGCGCAGGGTCAGCCCCAGCATTTT. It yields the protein CASIEGAQGQPQHF.

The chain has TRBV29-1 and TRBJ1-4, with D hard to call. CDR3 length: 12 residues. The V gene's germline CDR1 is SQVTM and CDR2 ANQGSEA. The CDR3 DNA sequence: TGCAGTTTCATGGGCGCGGGGGAAAAACTGTTTTTT. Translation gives CSFMGAGEKLFF.

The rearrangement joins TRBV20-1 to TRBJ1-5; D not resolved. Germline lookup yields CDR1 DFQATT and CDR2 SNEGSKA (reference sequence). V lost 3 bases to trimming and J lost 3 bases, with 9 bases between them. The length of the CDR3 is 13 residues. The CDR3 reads CSASNGLNQPQHF. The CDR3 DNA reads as TGCAGTGCTAGTAACGGACTCAATCAGCCCCAGCATTTT.

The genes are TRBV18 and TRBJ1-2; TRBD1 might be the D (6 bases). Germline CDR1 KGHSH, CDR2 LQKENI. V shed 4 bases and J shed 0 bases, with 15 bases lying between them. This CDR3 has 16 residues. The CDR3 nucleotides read TGTGCCAGCTCACTACGTACAGGGAACACTAACTATGGCTACACCTTC. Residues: CASSLRTGNTNYGYTF.

CDR3 DNA: TGTGCCAGCAGCCTTATGGGACAGGTGAATTCACCCCTCCACTTT. It is translated as CASSLMGQVNSPLHF. The rearrangement links TRBV5-6 to TRBJ1-6; 8 nucleotides match TRBD1. In germline, CDR1 is SGHDT, CDR2 YYEEEE. V shed 4 bases, J shed 7 bases, and the junction held 7 bases outside the gene matches. CDR3 length: 15 residues. The full variable domain, completed using reference TRBV5-6 and TRBJ1-6, is DAGVTQSPTHLIKTRGQQVTLRCSPKSGHDTVSWYQQALGQGPQFIFQYYEEEERQRGNFPDRFSGHQFPNYSSELNVNALLLGDSALYLCASSLMGQVNSPLHFGNGTRLTVT.

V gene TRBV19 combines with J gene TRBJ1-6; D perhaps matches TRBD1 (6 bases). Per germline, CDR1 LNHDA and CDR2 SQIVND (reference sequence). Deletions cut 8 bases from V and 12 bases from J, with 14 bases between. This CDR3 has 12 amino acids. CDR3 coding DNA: TGTGCCAGTGGGGGCCTTCGGGGACCCCTCCACTTT. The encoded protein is CASGGLRGPLHF.

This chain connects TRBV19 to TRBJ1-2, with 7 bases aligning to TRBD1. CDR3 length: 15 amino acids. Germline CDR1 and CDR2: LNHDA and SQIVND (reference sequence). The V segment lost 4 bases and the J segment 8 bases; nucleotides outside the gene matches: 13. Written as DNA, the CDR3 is TGTGCCAGTAGTACGACCTCGACAGGGATCGAAGGCTACACCTTC. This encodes CASSTTSTGIEGYTF.

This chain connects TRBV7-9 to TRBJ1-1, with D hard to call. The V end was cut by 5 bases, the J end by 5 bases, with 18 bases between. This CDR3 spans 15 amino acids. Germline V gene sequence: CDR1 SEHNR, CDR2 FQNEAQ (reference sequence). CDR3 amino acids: CASSPLGRVFTEAFF. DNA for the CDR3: TGTGCCAGCAGCCCCCTAGGTCGGGTGTTTACTGAAGCTTTCTTT. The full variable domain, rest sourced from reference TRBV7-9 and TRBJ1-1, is DTGVSQNPRHKITKRGQNVTFRCDPISEHNRLYWYRQTLGQGPEFLTYFQNEAQLEKSRLLSDRFSAERPKGSFSTLEIQRTEQGDSAMYLCASSPLGRVFTEAFFGQGTRLTVV.

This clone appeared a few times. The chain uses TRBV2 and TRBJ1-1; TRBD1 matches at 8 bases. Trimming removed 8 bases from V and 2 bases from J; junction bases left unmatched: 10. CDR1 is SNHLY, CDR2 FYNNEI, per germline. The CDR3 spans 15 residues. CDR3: CASGPLDRGNTEAFF. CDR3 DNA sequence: TGTGCCAGCGGACCTCTTGACAGGGGAAACACTGAAGCTTTCTTT.

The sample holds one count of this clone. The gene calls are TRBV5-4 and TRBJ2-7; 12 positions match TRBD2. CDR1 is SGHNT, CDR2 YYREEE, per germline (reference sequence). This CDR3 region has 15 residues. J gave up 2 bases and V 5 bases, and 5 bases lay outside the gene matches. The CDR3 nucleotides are TGTGCCAGCAGACCCGGACTAGCGGGGCCCTACGAGCAGTACTTC. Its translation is CASRPGLAGPYEQYF.

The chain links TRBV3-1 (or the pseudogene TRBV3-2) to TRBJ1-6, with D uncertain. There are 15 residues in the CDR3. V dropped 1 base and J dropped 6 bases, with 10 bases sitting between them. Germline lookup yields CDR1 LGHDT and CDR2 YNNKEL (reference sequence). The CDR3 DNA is TGTGCCAGCAGCCAAGTGAGGGATGGTAATTCACCCCTCCACTTT. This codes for CASSQVRDGNSPLHF.

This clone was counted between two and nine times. The CDR3 region has the DNA TGTGCCAGCAGCTTAGTTGGCCCTAGCGGGGGTGGCGAGCAGTACTTC. Its protein product is CASSLVGPSGGGEQYF. The V and J genes are TRBV7-2 and TRBJ2-7; 10 bases line up with TRBD2. From germline, CDR1 is SGHTA and CDR2 FQGNSA. CDR3 length: 16 residues. V was clipped by 1 base and J by 6 bases; unmatched bases: 9.

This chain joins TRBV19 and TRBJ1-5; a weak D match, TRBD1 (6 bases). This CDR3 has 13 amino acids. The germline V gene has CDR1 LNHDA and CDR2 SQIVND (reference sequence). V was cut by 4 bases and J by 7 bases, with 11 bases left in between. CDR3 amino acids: CASSKNREQPQHF. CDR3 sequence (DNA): TGTGCCAGTAGTAAAAACAGGGAACAGCCCCAGCATTTT.

CDR3 DNA sequence: TGCGCCAGCCGCCTCGGGACAGGGGGCTCAGTTGAGCAGTTCTTC. Its translation: CASRLGTGGSVEQFF. The chain employs TRBV5-1 and TRBJ2-1; TRBD1 matches at 12 bases. CDR3 length equals 15 residues. Germline V CDR1 and CDR2: SGHRS, YFSETQ. V dropped 7 bases and J dropped 9; count of bases not matched to a gene: 11.

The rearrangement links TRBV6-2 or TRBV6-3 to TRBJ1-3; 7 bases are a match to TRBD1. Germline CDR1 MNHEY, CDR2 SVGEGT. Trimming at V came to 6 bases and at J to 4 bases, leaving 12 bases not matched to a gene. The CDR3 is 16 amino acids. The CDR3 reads CASSRPGQTMGNTIYF. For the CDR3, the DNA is TGTGCCAGCAGCCGCCCGGGACAGACGATGGGAAACACCATATATTTT.

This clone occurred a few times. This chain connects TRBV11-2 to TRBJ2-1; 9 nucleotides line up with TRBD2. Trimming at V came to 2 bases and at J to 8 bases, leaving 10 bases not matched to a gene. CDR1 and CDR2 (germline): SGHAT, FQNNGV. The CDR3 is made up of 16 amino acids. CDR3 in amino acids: CASSLWSGGGGHEQFF. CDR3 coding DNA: TGTGCCAGCAGCTTATGGTCTGGCGGGGGGGGGCATGAGCAGTTCTTC. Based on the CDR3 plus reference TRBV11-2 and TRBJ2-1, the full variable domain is EAGVAQSPRYKIIEKRQSVAFWCNPISGHATLYWYQQILGQGPKLLIQFQNNGVVDDSQLPKDRFSAERLKGVDSTLKIQPAKLEDSAVYLCASSLWSGGGGHEQFFGPGTRLTVL.

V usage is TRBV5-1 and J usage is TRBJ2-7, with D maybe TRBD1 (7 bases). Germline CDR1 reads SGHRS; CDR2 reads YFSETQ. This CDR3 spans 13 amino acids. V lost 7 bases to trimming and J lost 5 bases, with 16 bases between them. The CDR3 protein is CASSNPGGHEQYF. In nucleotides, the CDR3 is TGCGCCAGCTCCAACCCAGGGGGGCACGAGCAGTACTTC.

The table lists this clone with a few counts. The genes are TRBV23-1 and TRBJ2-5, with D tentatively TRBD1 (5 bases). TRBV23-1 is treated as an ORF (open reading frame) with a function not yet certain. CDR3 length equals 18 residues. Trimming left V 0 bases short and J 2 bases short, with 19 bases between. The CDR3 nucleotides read TGCGCCAGCAGTCAATCGCCTAATTTATCCAGGGTTCAAGAGACCCAGTACTTC. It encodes CASSQSPNLSRVQETQYF.

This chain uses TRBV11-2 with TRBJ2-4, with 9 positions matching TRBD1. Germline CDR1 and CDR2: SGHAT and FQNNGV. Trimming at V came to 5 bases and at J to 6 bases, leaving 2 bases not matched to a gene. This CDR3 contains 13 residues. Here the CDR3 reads CASSTGQGNIQYF. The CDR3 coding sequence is TGTGCCAGCAGCACGGGACAGGGAAACATTCAGTACTTC.

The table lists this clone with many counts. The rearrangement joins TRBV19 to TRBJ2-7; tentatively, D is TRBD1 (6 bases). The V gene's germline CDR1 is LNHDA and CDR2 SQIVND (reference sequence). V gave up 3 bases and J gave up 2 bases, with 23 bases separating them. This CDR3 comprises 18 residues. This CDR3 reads CASSIGLIRTATTYEQYF. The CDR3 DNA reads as TGTGCCAGTAGTATTGGGTTAATAAGGACAGCTACCACCTACGAGCAGTACTTC. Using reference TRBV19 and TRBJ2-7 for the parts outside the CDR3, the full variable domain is DGGITQSPKYLFRKEGQNVTLSCEQNLNHDAMYWYRQDPGQGLRLIYYSQIVNDFQKGDIAEGYSVSREKKESFPLTVTSAQKNPTAFYLCASSIGLIRTATTYEQYFGPGTRLTVT.

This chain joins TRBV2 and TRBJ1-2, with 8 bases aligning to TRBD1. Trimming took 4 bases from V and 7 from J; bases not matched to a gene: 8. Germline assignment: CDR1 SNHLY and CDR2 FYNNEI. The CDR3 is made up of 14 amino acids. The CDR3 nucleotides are TGTGCCAGCAGTGTATATACAGGGGGAGGTGGCTACACCTTC. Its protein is CASSVYTGGGGYTF. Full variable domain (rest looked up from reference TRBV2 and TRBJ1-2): EPEVTQTPSHQVTQMGQEVILRCVPISNHLYFYWYRQILGQKVEFLVSFYNNEISEKSEIFDDQFSVERPDGSNFTLKIRSTKLEDSAMYFCASSVYTGGGGYTFGSGTRLTVV.

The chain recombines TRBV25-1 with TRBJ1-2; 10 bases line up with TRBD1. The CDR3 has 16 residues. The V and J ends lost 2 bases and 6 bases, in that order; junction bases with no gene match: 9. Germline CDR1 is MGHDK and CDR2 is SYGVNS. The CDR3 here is CASSEPRDRGPDGYTF. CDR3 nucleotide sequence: TGTGCCAGCAGTGAACCGAGGGACAGGGGCCCGGATGGCTACACCTTC.

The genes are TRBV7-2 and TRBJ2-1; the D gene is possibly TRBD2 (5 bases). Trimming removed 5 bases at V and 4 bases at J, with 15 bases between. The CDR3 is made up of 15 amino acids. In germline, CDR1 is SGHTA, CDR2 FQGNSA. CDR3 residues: CASSPLVGAYNEQFF. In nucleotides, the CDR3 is TGTGCCAGCAGCCCTCTGGTGGGAGCGTACAATGAGCAGTTCTTC.

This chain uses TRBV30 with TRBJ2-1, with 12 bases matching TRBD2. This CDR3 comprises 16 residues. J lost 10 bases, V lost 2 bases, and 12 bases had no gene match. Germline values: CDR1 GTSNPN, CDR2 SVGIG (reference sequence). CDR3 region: CAWSPGELAGGLEQFF. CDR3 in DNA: TGTGCCTGGAGTCCAGGCGAACTAGCGGGGGGCCTCGAGCAGTTCTTC.

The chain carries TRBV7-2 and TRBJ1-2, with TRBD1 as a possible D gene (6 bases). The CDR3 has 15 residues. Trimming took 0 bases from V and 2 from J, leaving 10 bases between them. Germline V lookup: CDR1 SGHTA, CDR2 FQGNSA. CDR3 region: CASSLAGQGNYGYTF. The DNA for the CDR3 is TGTGCCAGCAGCTTAGCGGGTCAGGGGAACTATGGCTACACCTTC.

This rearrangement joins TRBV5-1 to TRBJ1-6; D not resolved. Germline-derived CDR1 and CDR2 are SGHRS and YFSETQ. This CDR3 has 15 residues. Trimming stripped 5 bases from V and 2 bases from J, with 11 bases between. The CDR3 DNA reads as TGCGCCAGCAGACAGTATTGGACCTATAATTCACCCCTCCACTTT. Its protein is CASRQYWTYNSPLHF.

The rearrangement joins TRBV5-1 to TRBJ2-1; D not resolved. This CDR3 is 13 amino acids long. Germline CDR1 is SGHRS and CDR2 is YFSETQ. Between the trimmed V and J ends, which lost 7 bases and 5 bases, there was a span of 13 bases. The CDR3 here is CASGLGLDNEQFF. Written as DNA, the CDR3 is TGCGCCAGCGGTCTAGGCCTCGACAATGAGCAGTTCTTC.

The CDR3 loop is CASSLEGAAYNSPLHF. In DNA form, the CDR3 reads TGTGCCAGCAGCTTAGAGGGGGCGGCCTATAATTCACCCCTCCACTTT. The rearrangement uses TRBV11-3 and TRBJ1-6, with D possibly matching TRBD1 (6 bases). V was pared by 0 bases and J by 2 bases, with 8 bases between. The CDR3 has 16 amino acids. Germline CDR1 and CDR2: SGHNT and YENEEA. Full variable domain (rest looked up from reference TRBV11-3 and TRBJ1-6): EAGVVQSPRYKIIEKKQPVAFWCNPISGHNTLYWYLQNLGQGPELLIRYENEEAVDDSQLPKDRFSAERLKGVDSTLKIQPAELGDSAVYLCASSLEGAAYNSPLHFGNGTRLTVT.

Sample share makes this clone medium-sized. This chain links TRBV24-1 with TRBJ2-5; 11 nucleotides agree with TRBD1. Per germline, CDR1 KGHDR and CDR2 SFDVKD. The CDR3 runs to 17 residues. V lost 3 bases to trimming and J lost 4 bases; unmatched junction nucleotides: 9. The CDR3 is CATSDGGTGGRGETQYF. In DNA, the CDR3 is TGTGCCACCAGTGATGGGGGGACAGGGGGTAGGGGAGAGACCCAGTACTTC.